This TCR beta chain was captured by sequencing in a study of CD8+ T cells in alopecia areata. Study conclusions and caveats: Alopecia totalis/universalis scalp especially showed more expanded CD8+ clones than normal scalp. Possibly as an HLA-related effect, TCR sharing across patients appeared less clear than in mice.

After isolation, RNA underwent reverse transcription to generate cDNA as the sequencing template. Data came from immunoSEQ multiplex PCR; TCRdb stores just in-frame clones and leaves some out. The sample lists about 200,000 clones; about 56% were seen once. A note on this clone: Antigen unknown.

Sorting of CD4+ and CD8+ T cells was performed on PBMCs. V lost 1 base, J lost 0 bases, and 9 bases lay in between. The germline V gene encodes CDR1 SGHDT and CDR2 YYEEEE. The CDR3 extends over 15 amino acids. The chain recombines TRBV5-6 with TRBJ2-3; TRBD2 is a possible D gene (5 bases). This receptor was identified in a human donor in good health. Sequencing was carried out using CD8+ T cells sorted from blood. The CDR3 DNA reads as TGTGCCAGCAGCTTGCCGGGATCTAGCACAGATACGCAGTATTTT. Translation: CASSLPGSSTDTQYF.